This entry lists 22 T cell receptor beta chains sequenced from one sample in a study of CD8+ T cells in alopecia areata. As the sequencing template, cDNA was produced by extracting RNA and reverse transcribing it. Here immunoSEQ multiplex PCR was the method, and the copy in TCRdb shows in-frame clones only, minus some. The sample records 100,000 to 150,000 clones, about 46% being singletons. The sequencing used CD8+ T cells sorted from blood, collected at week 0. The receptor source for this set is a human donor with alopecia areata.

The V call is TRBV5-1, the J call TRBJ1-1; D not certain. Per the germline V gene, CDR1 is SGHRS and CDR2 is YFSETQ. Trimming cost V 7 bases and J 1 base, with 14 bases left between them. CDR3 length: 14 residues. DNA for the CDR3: TGCGCCAGCTGCGGGCCAGAATCGAACACTGAAGCTTTCTTT. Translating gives CASCGPESNTEAFF. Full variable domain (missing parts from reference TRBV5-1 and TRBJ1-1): KAGVTQTPRYLIKTRGQQVTLSCSPISGHRSVSWYQQTPGQGLQFLFEYFSETQRNKGNFPGRFSGRQFSNSRSEMNVSTLELGDSALYLCASCGPESNTEAFFGQGTRLTVV.

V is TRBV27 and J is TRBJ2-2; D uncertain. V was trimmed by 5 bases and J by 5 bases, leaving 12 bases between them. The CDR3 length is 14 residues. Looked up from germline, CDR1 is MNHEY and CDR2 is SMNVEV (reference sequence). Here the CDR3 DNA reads TGTGCCAGCAGTCACGGCAGACATACCGGGGAGCTGTTTTTT. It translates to CASSHGRHTGELFF.

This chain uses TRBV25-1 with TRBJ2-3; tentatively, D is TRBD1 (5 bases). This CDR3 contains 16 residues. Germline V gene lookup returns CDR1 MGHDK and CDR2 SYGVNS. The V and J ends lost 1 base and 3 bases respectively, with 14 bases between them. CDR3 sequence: CASSEWVTDGTDTQYF. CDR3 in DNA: TGTGCCAGCAGTGAATGGGTGACAGATGGGACAGATACGCAGTATTTT. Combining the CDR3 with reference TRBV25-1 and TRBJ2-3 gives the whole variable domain EADIYQTPRYLVIGTGKKITLECSQTMGHDKMYWYQQDPGMELHLIHYSYGVNSTEKGDLSSESTVSRIRTEHFPLTLESARPSHTSQYLCASSEWVTDGTDTQYFGPGTRLTVL.

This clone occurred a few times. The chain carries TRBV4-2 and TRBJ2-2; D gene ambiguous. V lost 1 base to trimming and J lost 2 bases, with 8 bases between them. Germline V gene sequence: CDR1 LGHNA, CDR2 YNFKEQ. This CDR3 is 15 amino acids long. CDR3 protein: CASSQANDNTGELFF. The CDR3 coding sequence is TGTGCCAGCAGCCAAGCCAACGATAACACCGGGGAGCTGTTTTTT.

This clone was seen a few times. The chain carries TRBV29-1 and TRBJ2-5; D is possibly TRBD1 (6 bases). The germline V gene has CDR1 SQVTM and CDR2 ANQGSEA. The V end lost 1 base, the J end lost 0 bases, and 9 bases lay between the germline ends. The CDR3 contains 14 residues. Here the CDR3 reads CSVEGTAYQETQYF. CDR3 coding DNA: TGCAGCGTTGAAGGGACAGCGTACCAAGAGACCCAGTACTTC.

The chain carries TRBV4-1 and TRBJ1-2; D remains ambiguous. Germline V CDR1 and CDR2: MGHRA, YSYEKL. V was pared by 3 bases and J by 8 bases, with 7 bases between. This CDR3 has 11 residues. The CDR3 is CASSQGWGYTF. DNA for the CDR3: TGCGCCAGCAGCCAGGGTTGGGGCTACACCTTC.

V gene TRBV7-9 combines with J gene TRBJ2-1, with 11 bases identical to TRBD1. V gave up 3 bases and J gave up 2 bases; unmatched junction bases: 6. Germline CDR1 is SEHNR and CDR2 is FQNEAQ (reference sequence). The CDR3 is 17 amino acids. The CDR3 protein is CASSFRGDRGTYNEQFF. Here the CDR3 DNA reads TGTGCCAGCAGCTTTCGTGGGGACAGGGGGACCTACAATGAGCAGTTCTTC.

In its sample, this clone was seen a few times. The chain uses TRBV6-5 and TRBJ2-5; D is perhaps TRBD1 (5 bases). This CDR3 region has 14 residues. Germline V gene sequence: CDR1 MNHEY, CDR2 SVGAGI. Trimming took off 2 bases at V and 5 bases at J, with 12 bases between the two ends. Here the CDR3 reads CASSYGQGLETQYF. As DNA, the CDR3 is TGTGCCAGCAGTTACGGGCAGGGCCTGGAGACCCAGTACTTC.

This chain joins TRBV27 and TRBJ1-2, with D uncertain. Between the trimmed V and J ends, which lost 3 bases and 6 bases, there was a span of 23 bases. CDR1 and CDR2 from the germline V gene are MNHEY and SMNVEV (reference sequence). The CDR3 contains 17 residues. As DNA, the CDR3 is TGTGCCAGCAGTTTGATGGGCGCTTTTCGGGAAAGGAATGGCTACACCTTC. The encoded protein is CASSLMGAFRERNGYTF.

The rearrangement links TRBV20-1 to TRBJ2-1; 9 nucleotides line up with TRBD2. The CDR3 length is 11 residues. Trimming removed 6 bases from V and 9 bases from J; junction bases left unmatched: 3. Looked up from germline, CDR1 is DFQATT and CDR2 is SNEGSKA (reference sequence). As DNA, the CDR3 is TGCAGTGCAAGTAGCGGGGGTGAGCAGTTCTTC. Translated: CSASSGGEQFF.

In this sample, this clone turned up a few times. For the CDR3, the DNA is TGTGCCAGCAGTCATGACGGACTAGTGACAGATACGCAGTATTTT. Translated: CASSHDGLVTDTQYF. The gene calls are TRBV6-4 and TRBJ2-3, with 7 bases that match TRBD2. V lost 5 bases to trimming and J lost 3 bases; unmatched junction nucleotides: 8. Germline V gives CDR1 MRHNA, CDR2 SNTAGT. This CDR3 is built from 15 residues.

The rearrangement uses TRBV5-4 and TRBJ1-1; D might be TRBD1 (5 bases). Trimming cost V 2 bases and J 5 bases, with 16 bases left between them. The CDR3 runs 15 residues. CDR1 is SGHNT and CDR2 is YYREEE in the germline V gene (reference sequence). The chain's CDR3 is CASSFLGQGGTEAFF. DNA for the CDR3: TGTGCCAGCAGCTTTCTTGGCCAGGGAGGGACTGAAGCTTTCTTT.

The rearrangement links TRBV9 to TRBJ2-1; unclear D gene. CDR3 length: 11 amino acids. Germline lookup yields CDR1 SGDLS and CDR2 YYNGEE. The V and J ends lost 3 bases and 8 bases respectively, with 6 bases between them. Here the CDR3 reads CASSGGYEQFF. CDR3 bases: TGTGCCAGCAGCGGAGGATATGAGCAGTTCTTC.

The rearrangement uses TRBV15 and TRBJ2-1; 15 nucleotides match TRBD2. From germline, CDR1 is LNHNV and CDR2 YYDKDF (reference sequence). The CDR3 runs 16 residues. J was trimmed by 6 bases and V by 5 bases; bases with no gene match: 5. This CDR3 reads CATSARTSGGVNEQFF. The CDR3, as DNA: TGTGCCACCAGCGCTCGGACTAGCGGGGGGGTCAATGAGCAGTTCTTC.

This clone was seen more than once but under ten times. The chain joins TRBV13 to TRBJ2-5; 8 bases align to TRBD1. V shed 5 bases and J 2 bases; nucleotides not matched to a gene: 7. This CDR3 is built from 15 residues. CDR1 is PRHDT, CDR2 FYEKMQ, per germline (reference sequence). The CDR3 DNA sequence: TGTGCCAGCAGCCCCCGGGACAGGAGTCAAGAGACCCAGTACTTC. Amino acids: CASSPRDRSQETQYF. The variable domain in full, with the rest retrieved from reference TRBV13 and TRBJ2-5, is AAGVIQSPRHLIKEKRETATLKCYPIPRHDTVYWYQQGPGQDPQFLISFYEKMQSDKGSIPDRFSAQQFSDYHSELNMSSLELGDSALYFCASSPRDRSQETQYFGPGTRLLVL.

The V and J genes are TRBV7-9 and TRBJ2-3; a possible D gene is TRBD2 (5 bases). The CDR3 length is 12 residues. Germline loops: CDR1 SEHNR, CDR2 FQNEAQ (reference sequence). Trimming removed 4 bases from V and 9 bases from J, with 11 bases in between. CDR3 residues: CASSSQRWTQYF. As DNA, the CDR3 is TGTGCCAGCAGCTCTCAGCGGTGGACGCAGTATTTT. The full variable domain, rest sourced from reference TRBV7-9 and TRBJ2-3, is DTGVSQNPRHKITKRGQNVTFRCDPISEHNRLYWYRQTLGQGPEFLTYFQNEAQLEKSRLLSDRFSAERPKGSFSTLEIQRTEQGDSAMYLCASSSQRWTQYFGPGTRLTVL.

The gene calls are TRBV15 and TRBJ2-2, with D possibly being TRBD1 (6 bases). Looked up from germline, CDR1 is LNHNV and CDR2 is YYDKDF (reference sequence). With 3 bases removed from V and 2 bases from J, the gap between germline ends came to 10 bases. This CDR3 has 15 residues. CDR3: CATSSRQDNTGELFF. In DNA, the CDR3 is TGTGCCACCAGCAGCAGACAGGATAACACCGGGGAGCTGTTTTTT.

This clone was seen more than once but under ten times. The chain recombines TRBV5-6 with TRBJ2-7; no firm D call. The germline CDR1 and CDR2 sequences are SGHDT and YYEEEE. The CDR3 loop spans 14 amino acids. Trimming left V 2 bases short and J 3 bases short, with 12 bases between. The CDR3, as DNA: TGTGCCAGCAGCTTTAGTGGGCAGATCTACGAGCAGTACTTC. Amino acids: CASSFSGQIYEQYF.

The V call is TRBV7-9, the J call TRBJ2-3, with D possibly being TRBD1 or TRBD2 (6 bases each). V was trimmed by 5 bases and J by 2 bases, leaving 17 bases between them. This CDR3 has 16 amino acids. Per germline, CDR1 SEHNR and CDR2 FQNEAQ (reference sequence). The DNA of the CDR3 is TGTGCCAGCAGCCCATCAGAGGGGGGCGACACAGATACGCAGTATTTT. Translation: CASSPSEGGDTDTQYF.

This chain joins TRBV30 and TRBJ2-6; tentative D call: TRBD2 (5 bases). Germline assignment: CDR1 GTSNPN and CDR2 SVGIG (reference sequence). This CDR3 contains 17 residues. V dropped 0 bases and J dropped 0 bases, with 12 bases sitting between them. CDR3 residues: CAWSVGYSGSGANVLTF. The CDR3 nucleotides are TGTGCCTGGAGTGTAGGGTACAGCGGCTCTGGGGCCAACGTCCTGACTTTC.

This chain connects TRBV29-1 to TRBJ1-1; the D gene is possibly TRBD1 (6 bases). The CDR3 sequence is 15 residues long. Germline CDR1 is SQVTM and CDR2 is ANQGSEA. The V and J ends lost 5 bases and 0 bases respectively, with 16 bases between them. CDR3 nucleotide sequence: TGCAGCGTTCTTAGTGGACAGAGAATGAACACTGAAGCTTTCTTT. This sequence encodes CSVLSGQRMNTEAFF.

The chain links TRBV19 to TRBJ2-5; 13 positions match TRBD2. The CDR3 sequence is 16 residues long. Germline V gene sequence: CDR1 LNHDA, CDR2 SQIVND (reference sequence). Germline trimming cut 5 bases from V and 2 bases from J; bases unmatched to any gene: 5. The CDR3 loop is CASSGRTSGGQETQYF. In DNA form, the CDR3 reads TGTGCCAGTAGTGGACGGACTAGCGGGGGACAAGAGACCCAGTACTTC.